Detailed here is one TCR beta chain. The data were obtained in a study of CD8 T cells in Susac syndrome. Reverse transcription of roughly 0.5 to 1 ug RNA used random hexamers. TCRdb processed the immunoSEQ multiplex PCR reads anew with MiXCR; each CDR3 protein has one entry. Among some 130,000 distinct CDR3 sequences listed, approximately 94% were seen once. The CDR3 covers 11 residues. Per germline, CDR1 SQVTM and CDR2 ANQGSEA. V lost 6 bases and J 6 bases, leaving 9 bases between the germline ends. The chain carries TRBV29-1 and TRBJ2-1; no clear D gene. The source is a human donor with multiple sclerosis. The sample consisted of CD4+ T cells from PBMCs. In DNA, the CDR3 is TGCAGCGTCCAAATGGGCAATGAGCAGTTCTTC. Encoded protein: CSVQMGNEQFF.